This T cell receptor (beta chain) emerged from a study of blood T cell repertoires in COVID-19. The protocol was immunoSEQ multiplex PCR, while the TCRdb copy is restricted to in-frame clones and leaves out a portion. Of a few hundred thousand clones listed, around 91% are singletons. The V end was cut by 5 bases, the J end by 3 bases, with 8 bases between. CDR3 length equals 13 residues. In germline, CDR1 is SGHAT, CDR2 FQDESV (reference sequence). Participant reports of clinical history set cohort assignment. The V gene is TRBV11-1, the J gene TRBJ1-5; D uncertain. Source material: PBMCs or T cells enriched from blood (not recorded which). The sequence was collected from a woman under 30 in a cohort exposed to, infected with or recovered from COVID-19 (not recorded which). Here the CDR3 reads CASSETYNQPQHF. Here the CDR3 DNA reads TGTGCCAGCAGCGAGACTTACAATCAGCCCCAGCATTTT.